The 16 T cell receptor beta chains below come from one sample, sequenced in a study of Graves' ophthalmopathy and Graves' hyperthyroidism. TCR beta CDR3 regions were amplified from RNA transcripts. The authors performed first-round RT-PCR with HTBI primers and then a second-round multiplex PCR. TCRdb reprocessed the multiplex PCR reads with MiXCR, giving one entry per CDR3 protein. The repertoire consists of more than 550,000 distinct CDR3 sequences, with just over 40% occurring once and the leading ten covering roughly 3.5%. Specimen: peripheral blood. The receptors derive from an adult man with Graves' ophthalmopathy.

The CDR3 DNA is TGTGCCAGTAGTTCACAGGGAGGTAACTATGGCTACACCTTC. This codes for CASSSQGGNYGYTF. This chain connects TRBV19 to TRBJ1-2; a possible D gene is TRBD1 (6 bases). This CDR3 has 14 residues. Germline V gene sequence: CDR1 LNHDA, CDR2 SQIVND (reference sequence). V shed 5 bases and J shed 1 base, with 11 bases lying between them. Together with reference TRBV19 and TRBJ1-2, the CDR3 gives the full variable domain: DGGITQSPKYLFRKEGQNVTLSCEQNLNHDAMYWYRQDPGQGLRLIYYSQIVNDFQKGDIAEGYSVSREKKESFPLTVTSAQKNPTAFYLCASSSQGGNYGYTFGSGTRLTVV.

This clonotype was seen a few times. The chain has TRBV15 and TRBJ2-5; 7 bases agree with TRBD1. The trim removed 2 bases at V and 5 bases at J, leaving 5 bases unmatched. Germline CDR1 is LNHNV and CDR2 is YYDKDF (reference sequence). This CDR3 region has 14 residues. Here the CDR3 DNA reads TGTGCCACCAGCAGAACGTCAGGGGGTGAGACCCAGTACTTC. Translated, it gives CATSRTSGGETQYF. Using reference TRBV15 and TRBJ2-5 for the parts outside the CDR3, the full variable domain is DAMVIQNPRYQVTQFGKPVTLSCSQTLNHNVMYWYQQKSSQAPKLLFHYYDKDFNNEADTPDNFQSRRPNTSFCFLDIRSPGLGDTAMYLCATSRTSGGETQYFGPGTRLLVL.

This sequence joins TRBV25-1 and TRBJ1-6; TRBD1 agrees at 9 bases. V dropped 7 bases and J dropped 3; count of bases not matched to a gene: 4. Germline V gene sequence: CDR1 MGHDK, CDR2 SYGVNS. This CDR3 region has 15 residues. DNA of the CDR3: TGTGCCAGCACGGGGGACAGGGACTATAATTCACCCCTCCACTTT. Protein sequence: CASTGDRDYNSPLHF.

The chain has TRBV29-1 and TRBJ1-5; D is perhaps TRBD1 (6 bases). The CDR3 spans 14 residues. The germline CDR1 and CDR2 sequences are SQVTM and ANQGSEA. Trimming cost V 4 bases and J 0 bases, with 10 bases left between them. The CDR3 sequence is CSVGQGNSNQPQHF. The CDR3 coding sequence is TGCAGCGTTGGGCAGGGGAATAGCAATCAGCCCCAGCATTTT.

The table lists this clonotype with many counts. J is TRBJ2-2 and V is TRBV6-6, with TRBD1 matching over 10 bases. The V segment lost 6 bases and the J segment 6 bases; nucleotides outside the gene matches: 4. The CDR3 sequence is 14 residues long. The germline V gene has CDR1 MNHNY and CDR2 SVGAGI (reference sequence). CDR3 sequence (DNA): TGTGCCAGCAGAGGGACAGGGGATGCCGGGGAGCTGTTTTTT. Protein sequence: CASRGTGDAGELFF.

The chain joins TRBV29-1 to TRBJ2-3, with TRBD2 matching 9 bases. V lost 1 base to trimming and J lost 4 bases; unmatched junction nucleotides: 6. Germline V gene sequence: CDR1 SQVTM, CDR2 ANQGSEA. The CDR3 runs 15 residues. CDR3 bases: TGCAGCGTTGAAGGTGGAGCGGGGGGCGCAGATACGCAGTATTTT. Its translation is CSVEGGAGGADTQYF.

This chain links TRBV29-1 with TRBJ2-5; TRBD2 matches 10 bases. Germline CDR1 is SQVTM and CDR2 is ANQGSEA. The CDR3 runs to 12 residues. V was clipped by 8 bases and J by 6 bases; unmatched bases: 6. CDR3 region: CSLAGGRQTQYF. CDR3 DNA: TGCAGCTTAGCGGGGGGTAGACAGACCCAGTACTTC.

The table lists this clonotype with a few counts. The chain carries TRBV20-1 and TRBJ2-5; a weak D match, TRBD2 (5 bases). The V end lost 3 bases, the J end lost 5 bases, and 19 bases lay between the germline ends. Per the germline V gene, CDR1 is DFQATT and CDR2 is SNEGSKA (reference sequence). The CDR3 length is 15 residues. The CDR3 is CSARRVAPQSETQYF. CDR3 sequence (DNA): TGCAGTGCTAGGAGGGTAGCGCCCCAGTCGGAGACCCAGTACTTC.

This clonotype was counted at least ten times. The V gene is TRBV12-3 or TRBV12-4, the J gene TRBJ1-5, with D uncertain. The length of the CDR3 is 13 residues. Trimming removed 0 bases from V and 9 bases from J, with 9 bases in between. CDR3 sequence: CASSLASAGPQHF. The CDR3, as DNA: TGTGCCAGCAGTTTAGCGTCGGCAGGGCCCCAGCATTTT.

J is TRBJ2-7 and V is TRBV18; a possible D gene is TRBD2 (6 bases). The germline gives CDR1 KGHSH, CDR2 LQKENI. The CDR3 consists of 15 residues. The ends were cut back, 2 bases at V and 0 bases at J, with 11 bases in the middle. In DNA, the CDR3 is TGTGCCAGCTCACCAGGGGGACTTCCCTCCTACGAGCAGTACTTC. This codes for CASSPGGLPSYEQYF.

This clonotype was picked up a small number of times. The chain uses TRBV6-5 and TRBJ2-5, with 10 bases aligning to TRBD1. Per germline, CDR1 MNHEY and CDR2 SVGAGI. There are 15 residues in the CDR3. Losses at the gene ends were 3 bases for V and 5 bases for J; bases not matched to a gene: 6. The CDR3 bases are TGTGCCAGCAGTTATTGGGGACAGGGGCGGGAGACCCAGTACTTC. It yields the protein CASSYWGQGRETQYF.

The J gene is TRBJ2-2, the V gene TRBV18; TRBD1 might be the D (6 bases). There are 16 residues in the CDR3. Looked up from germline, CDR1 is KGHSH and CDR2 is LQKENI. V lost 6 bases to trimming and J lost 0 bases, with 14 bases between them. The CDR3 protein is CASSTGPPTNTGELFF. Written as DNA, the CDR3 is TGTGCCAGCTCGACAGGCCCCCCAACGAACACCGGGGAGCTGTTTTTT.

This clonotype has only a few counts. The chain recombines TRBV4-3 with TRBJ2-5; 11 bases are a match to TRBD2. CDR1 is LGHNA, CDR2 YSLEER, per germline. Germline trimming cut 0 bases from V and 4 bases from J; bases unmatched to any gene: 13. The length of the CDR3 is 19 residues. CDR3 sequence: CASSQDQLAGGSPRETQYF. The DNA of the CDR3 is TGCGCCAGCAGCCAAGATCAGCTAGCGGGGGGATCCCCCAGAGAGACCCAGTACTTC.

The chain joins TRBV6-6 to TRBJ1-3, with no clear D. This CDR3 has 17 residues. Germline-derived CDR1 and CDR2 are MNHNY and SVGAGI (reference sequence). V dropped 2 bases and J dropped 0 bases, with 14 bases sitting between them. CDR3 nucleotide sequence: TGTGCCAGCAGTTACCTTGGAGAAAGAGTCTCTGGAAACACCATATATTTT. Protein sequence: CASSYLGERVSGNTIYF.

About this clonotype: A much larger clone sits a single nucleotide away, making a read error possible. V is TRBV24-1 and J is TRBJ2-7, with 8 positions matching TRBD1. The CDR3 runs to 14 residues. The germline V gene has CDR1 KGHDR and CDR2 SFDVKD. J was trimmed by 2 bases and V by 5 bases; bases with no gene match: 4. CDR3 nucleotide sequence: TGTGCCACCAGTGGTCAGGGGGCCCCCTACGAGCAGTACTTC. It encodes CATSGQGAPYEQYF.

This clonotype was detected ten times or more. This rearrangement joins TRBV5-1 to TRBJ1-2, with D possibly TRBD1 on 6 matching bases. Germline V gene data show CDR1 as SGHRS and CDR2 as YFSETQ. V was cut by 1 base and J by 4 bases, with 14 bases left in between. The CDR3 consists of 15 residues. CDR3 bases: TGCGCCAGCAGCTTGTTCAACAGGGCAGGCTATGGCTACACCTTC. The encoded protein is CASSLFNRAGYGYTF.